The entry below describes one TCR beta chain. This specimen belongs to a study of spatial heterogeneity in lung cancer. Study as a whole: TCR and UMI combinations that were unique each appeared, on average, more than ten times in raw reads.

The CDR3 spans 11 residues. The V end lost 3 bases, the J end lost 6 bases, and 5 bases lay between the germline ends. Time point described: sample taken at primary tumor resection. The input material, whole RNA from tumor, nontumor lung or frozen PBMC, was sequenced unsorted. TCRdb re-derived calls from the 5' RACE reads in MiXCR, one entry per CDR3 protein. The table has about 75,000 distinct CDR3 sequences, roughly 15% seen once. The material sequenced was PBMCs, taken at surgery. The sequence derives from a male donor with early-stage non-small cell lung cancer. The V call is TRBV12-3 or TRBV12-4, the J call TRBJ1-1; D gene ambiguous. The CDR3 bases are TGTGCCAGCAGTTTTGGACCTGAAGCTTTCTTT. This translates into CASSFGPEAFF.